The source of this T cell receptor (beta chain) is a study of blood T cells in healthy people across ages (dated by TCRdb to 2014 to 2015). In terms of the full investigation: Template switching captured roughly one uniquely barcoded TCR beta cDNA molecule per two T cells in model experiments. To track age-related changes in TCR beta repertoire diversity, the study relied on deep sequencing normalized with unique cDNA molecular identifiers. Four age groups were formed from the donors: young (average approximately 15 years), middle-aged (less than 40), aged (about 62) and long-lived (82). To avoid experimental bias, donors of different ages were distributed randomly across sequencing lanes. For two donors (one aged 18 to 30 and one aged 80 or older), the study analyzed two additional independent replicas of 1 million unique cDNA reads from the same blood draw.

For this clonotype: Its antigen target is currently unknown. No base-level quality is on record; no much larger clone is a single base apart.

Libraries were constructed by 5' RACE. The sequencing machine was an Illumina HiSeq 2500. A second roughly 7 to 11 cycle PCR used a sample-barcoded 5' primer and a J-beta primer mix. A template-switch 5' adaptor carrying 12 random nucleotides introduced a unique molecular identifier onto each TCR beta cDNA molecule. Each sample yielded at least 3 million CDR3-containing paired-end reads. First-strand cDNA was synthesized from all RNA with the Mint cDNA synthesis kit, primed by a TRBC-specific oligonucleotide. After uracil-DNA glycosylase treatment, a first 18-cycle PCR used universal primers M1SS and BC2_uni_R on all cDNA. The published analysis was carried out like this. For normalization, 1 million high-quality reads were randomly selected from each sample, with every read carrying a distinct molecular identifier. Reads with shared molecular identifiers were discarded instead of being binned into consensus sequences. MiTCR, set to a Q25 quality threshold and the strictest error-elimination algorithm, was used for CDR3 identification, clonotype clustering and error correction. Lower-bound total TCR beta diversity was estimated with a nonparametric unseen species model using Euler transformation. In-frame beta chains were kept once TCRdb had trimmed the public reads at Q25 with fastp and called clones with MiXCR. Merged by CDR3 protein, the rows form single entries marked with the most common genes and DNA. TCRdb, rather than the study authors, made the V and J calls. The sample table holds fewer than 950,000 distinct CDR3 sequences, of which 53% were seen once. The top ten hold around 40% of the sample.

The roughly 39 donors, aged about 6 to 95 years, were systemically healthy Caucasian individuals from Russia. Each donor gave about 9.7 milliliters of peripheral blood, drawn into EDTA-treated Vacutainer tubes. Ficoll-Paque density-gradient centrifugation was used to isolate PBMCs, with at least 7 million per sample. Trizol reagent was used to extract total RNA from the PBMCs, yielding at least 5.5 micrograms per sample. The percentages of naive CD45RAhigh/CD27high T cells were determined by flow cytometry on a PBMC aliquot from every donor. Study-level results and caveats: As age increased, observed TCR beta diversity per million T cells dropped in a roughly linear way, and a significant reduction was already evident by age about 40. The long-lived group showed more naive CD4+ T cells, fewer expanded clones and increased TCR diversity than the aged group, suggesting age selection. Observed TCR beta diversity correlated strongly with the percentage of naive T cells measured by flow cytometry. The CMV infection status of donors was not known, potentially confounding age-related changes in expanded clonotypes. Estimates of total diversity from one million sequenced T cells were regarded as lower bounds and underestimates. Bulk unsorted PBMC profiling prevented conclusive comparison of naive and antigen-experienced compartments.

V trim: 1 base; J trim: 0 bases; unmatched bases: 2. Its CDR3 holds 14 amino acids, cysteine through phenylalanine. CDR3 DNA only is kept here, 42 bases in frame from base 1. The germline V gene (reference sequence) yields DFQATT for CDR1 and SNEGSKA for CDR2. The chain couples TRBV20-1 to TRBJ2-7; the junction holds 8 bases that match TRBD1. Sequenced material: blood. The source of this sequence is a man older than 75 in good health. The encoded CDR3 is CSARGQGSSYEQYF. The nucleotides read TGCAGTGCTAGAGGACAGGGGAGCTCCTACGAGCAGTACTTC.